This entry concerns a single T cell receptor (beta chain). Its target is unknown. Germline values: CDR1 LNHDA, CDR2 SQIVND (reference sequence). The CDR3 runs to 12 residues. Trimming took 6 bases from V and 4 from J, leaving 7 bases between them. Treatment denoted: approximately 18 received Ad26.COV2.S at low or high dose, single or two shots; five or six received placebo; per-sample allocation not given. Day 63 following the first vaccine or placebo injection was when the samples were taken. Built on an Ad26 vector, the vaccine expressed Wuhan-strain SARS-CoV-2 spike. These data belong to a study of Ad26.COV2.S vaccination and SARS-CoV-2 variants. General study findings and limits: Placebo recipients had lower spike-specific TCR breadth than vaccine recipients. It is possible that the TCR breadth and depth analyses underestimated the total T cell responses. Spike-specific responses of CD8+ and CD4+ T cells were reported to display substantial breadth after vaccination.

TCRdb's table, derived via immunoSEQ multiplex PCR, lists solely in-frame clones and lacks some. Among about 350,000 clones, around 89% were seen once, and the ten largest hold roughly 6%. The sequencing here drew on peripheral blood, taken in a trial of Ad26.COV2.S vaccine versus placebo. This receptor was taken from a person aged 18 to 65 who received the Ad26.COV2.S COVID-19 vaccine or a placebo. The chain employs TRBV19 and TRBJ1-3, with unresolved D. In DNA form, the CDR3 reads TGTGCCAGTAGCGAACAGGGAAACACCATATATTTT. Its protein product is CASSEQGNTIYF.